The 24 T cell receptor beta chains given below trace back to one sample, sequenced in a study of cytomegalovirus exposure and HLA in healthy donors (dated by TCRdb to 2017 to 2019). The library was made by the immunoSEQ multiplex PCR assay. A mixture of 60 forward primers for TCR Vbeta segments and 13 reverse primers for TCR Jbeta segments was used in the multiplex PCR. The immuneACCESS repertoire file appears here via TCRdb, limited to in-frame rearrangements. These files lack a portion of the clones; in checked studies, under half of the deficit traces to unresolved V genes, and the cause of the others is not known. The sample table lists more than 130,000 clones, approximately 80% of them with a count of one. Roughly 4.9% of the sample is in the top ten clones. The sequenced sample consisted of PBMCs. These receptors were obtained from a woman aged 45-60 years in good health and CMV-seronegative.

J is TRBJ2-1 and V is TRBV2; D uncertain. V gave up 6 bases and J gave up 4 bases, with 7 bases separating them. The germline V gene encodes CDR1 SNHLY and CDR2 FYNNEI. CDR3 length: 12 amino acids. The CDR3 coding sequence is TGTGCCAGCAGGAATACTTACAATGAGCAGTTCTTC. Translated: CASRNTYNEQFF.

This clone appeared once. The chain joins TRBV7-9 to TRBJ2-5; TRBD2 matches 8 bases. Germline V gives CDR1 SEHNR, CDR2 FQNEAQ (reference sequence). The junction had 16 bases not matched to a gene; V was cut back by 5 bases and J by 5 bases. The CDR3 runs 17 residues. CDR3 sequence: CASSPLSRGGTLETQYF. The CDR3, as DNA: TGTGCCAGCAGCCCCCTTTCCCGGGGGGGGACGTTGGAGACCCAGTACTTC. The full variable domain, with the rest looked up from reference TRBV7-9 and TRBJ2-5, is DTGVSQNPRHKITKRGQNVTFRCDPISEHNRLYWYRQTLGQGPEFLTYFQNEAQLEKSRLLSDRFSAERPKGSFSTLEIQRTEQGDSAMYLCASSPLSRGGTLETQYFGPGTRLLVL.

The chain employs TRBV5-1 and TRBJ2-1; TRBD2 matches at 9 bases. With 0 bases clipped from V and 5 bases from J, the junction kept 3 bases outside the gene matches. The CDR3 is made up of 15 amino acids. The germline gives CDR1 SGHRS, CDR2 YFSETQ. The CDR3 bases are TGCGCCAGCAGCTTGGTGAGCGGGGGGAACAATGAGCAGTTCTTC. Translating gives CASSLVSGGNNEQFF.

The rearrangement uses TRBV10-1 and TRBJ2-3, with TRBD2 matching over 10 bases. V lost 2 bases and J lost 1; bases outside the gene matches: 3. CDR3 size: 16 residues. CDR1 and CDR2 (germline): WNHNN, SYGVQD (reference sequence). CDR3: CASSETAGGGTDTQYF. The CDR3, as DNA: TGCGCCAGCAGTGAGACAGCGGGGGGGGGCACAGATACGCAGTATTTT.

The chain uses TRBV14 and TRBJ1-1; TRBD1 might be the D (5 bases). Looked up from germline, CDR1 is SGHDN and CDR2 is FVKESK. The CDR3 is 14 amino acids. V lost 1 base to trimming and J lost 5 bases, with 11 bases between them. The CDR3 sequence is CASSQGWGGTEAFF. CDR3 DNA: TGTGCCAGCAGCCAAGGGTGGGGGGGGACTGAAGCTTTCTTT. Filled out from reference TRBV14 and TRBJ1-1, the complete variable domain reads EAGVTQFPSHSVIEKGQTVTLRCDPISGHDNLYWYRRVMGKEIKFLLHFVKESKQDESGMPNNRFLAERTGGTYSTLKVQPAELEDSGVYFCASSQGWGGTEAFFGQGTRLTVV.

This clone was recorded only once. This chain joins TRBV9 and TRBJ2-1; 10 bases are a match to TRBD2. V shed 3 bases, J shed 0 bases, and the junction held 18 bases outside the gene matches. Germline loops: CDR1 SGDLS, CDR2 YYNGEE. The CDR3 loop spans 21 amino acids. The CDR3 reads CASSAGGETSGVSRSYNEQFF. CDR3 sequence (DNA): TGTGCCAGCAGCGCGGGAGGGGAAACTAGCGGGGTTTCCCGCTCCTACAATGAGCAGTTCTTC.

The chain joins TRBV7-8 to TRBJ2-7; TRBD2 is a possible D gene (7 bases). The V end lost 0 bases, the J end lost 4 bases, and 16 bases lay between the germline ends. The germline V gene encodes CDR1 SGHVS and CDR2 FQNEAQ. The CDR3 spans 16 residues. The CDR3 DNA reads TGTGCCAGCAGCTTAGCGGGGGGGGGCCAGACTTACGAGCAGTACTTC. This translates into CASSLAGGGQTYEQYF.

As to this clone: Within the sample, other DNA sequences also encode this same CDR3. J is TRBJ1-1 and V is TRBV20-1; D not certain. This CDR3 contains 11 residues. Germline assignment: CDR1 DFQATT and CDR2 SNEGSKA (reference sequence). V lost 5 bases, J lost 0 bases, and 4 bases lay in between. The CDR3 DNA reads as TGCAGTGCTCCGGTGAACACTGAAGCTTTCTTT. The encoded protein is CSAPVNTEAFF.

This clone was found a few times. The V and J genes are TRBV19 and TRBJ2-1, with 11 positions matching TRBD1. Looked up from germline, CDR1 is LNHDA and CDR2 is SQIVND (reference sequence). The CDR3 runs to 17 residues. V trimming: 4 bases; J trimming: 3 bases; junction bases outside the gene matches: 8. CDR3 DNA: TGTGCCAGTAGTACCAGGACAGGGGGCTATCTCTACAATGAGCAGTTCTTC. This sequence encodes CASSTRTGGYLYNEQFF.

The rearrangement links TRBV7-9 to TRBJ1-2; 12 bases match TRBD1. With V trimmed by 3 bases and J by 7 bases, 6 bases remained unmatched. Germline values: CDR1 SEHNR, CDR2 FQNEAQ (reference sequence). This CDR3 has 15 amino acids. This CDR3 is CASSLEGQGAGGYTF. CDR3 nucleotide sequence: TGTGCCAGCAGCTTGGAGGGACAGGGGGCAGGTGGCTACACCTTC.

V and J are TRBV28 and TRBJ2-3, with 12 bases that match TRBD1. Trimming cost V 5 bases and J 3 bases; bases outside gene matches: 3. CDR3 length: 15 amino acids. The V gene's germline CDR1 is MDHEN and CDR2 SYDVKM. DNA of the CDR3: TGTGCCAGCAGTAGGGACAGGGGGCTGACAGATACGCAGTATTTT. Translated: CASSRDRGLTDTQYF.

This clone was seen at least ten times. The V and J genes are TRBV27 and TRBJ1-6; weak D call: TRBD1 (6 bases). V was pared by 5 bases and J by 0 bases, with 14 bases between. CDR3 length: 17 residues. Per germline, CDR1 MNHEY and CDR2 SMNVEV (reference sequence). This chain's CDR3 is CASSAHRVSSYNSPLHF. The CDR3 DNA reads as TGTGCCAGCAGTGCCCACAGGGTGAGCTCCTATAATTCACCCCTCCACTTT.

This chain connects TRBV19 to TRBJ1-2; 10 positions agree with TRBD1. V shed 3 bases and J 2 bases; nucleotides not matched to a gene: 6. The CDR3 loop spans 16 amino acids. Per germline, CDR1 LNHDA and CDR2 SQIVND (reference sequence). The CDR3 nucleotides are TGTGCCAGTAGTATGAGGACAGGGGGTTCGAACTATGGCTACACCTTC. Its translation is CASSMRTGGSNYGYTF.

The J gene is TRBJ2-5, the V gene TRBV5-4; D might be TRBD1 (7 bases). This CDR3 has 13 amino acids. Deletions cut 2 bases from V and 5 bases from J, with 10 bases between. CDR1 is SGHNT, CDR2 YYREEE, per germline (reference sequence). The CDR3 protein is CASSLAGGETQYF. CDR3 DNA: TGTGCCAGCAGCTTAGCAGGGGGGGAGACCCAGTACTTC.

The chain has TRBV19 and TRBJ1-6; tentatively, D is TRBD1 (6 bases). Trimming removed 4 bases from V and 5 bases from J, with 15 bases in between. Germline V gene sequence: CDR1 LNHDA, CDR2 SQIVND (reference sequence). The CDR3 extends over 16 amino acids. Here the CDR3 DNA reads TGTGCCAGTAGTACCCAACAGGGTAGAAATAATTCACCCCTCCACTTT. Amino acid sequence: CASSTQQGRNNSPLHF.

This chain's CDR3 is CASSTGIYEQYF. The DNA of the CDR3 is TGTGCCAGCAGTACAGGGATTTACGAGCAGTACTTC. J is TRBJ2-7 and V is TRBV6-6; possibly TRBD1 for D (6 bases). V lost 5 bases, J lost 4 bases, and 9 bases lay in between. There are 12 residues in the CDR3. Germline V gene data show CDR1 as MNHNY and CDR2 as SVGAGI (reference sequence).

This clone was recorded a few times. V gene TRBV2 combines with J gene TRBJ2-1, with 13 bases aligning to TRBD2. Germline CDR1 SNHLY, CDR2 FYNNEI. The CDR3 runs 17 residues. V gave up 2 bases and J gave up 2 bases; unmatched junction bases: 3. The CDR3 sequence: CASSEFGTSGAYNEQFF. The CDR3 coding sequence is TGTGCCAGCAGTGAATTTGGGACTAGCGGGGCCTACAATGAGCAGTTCTTC. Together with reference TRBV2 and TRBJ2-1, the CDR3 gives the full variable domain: EPEVTQTPSHQVTQMGQEVILRCVPISNHLYFYWYRQILGQKVEFLVSFYNNEISEKSEIFDDQFSVERPDGSNFTLKIRSTKLEDSAMYFCASSEFGTSGAYNEQFFGPGTRLTVL.

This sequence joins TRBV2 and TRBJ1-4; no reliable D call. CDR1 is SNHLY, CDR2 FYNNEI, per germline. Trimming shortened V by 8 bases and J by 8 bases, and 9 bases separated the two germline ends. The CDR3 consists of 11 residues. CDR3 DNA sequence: TGTGCCAGCGCCGTTGAGGAAAAACTGTTTTTT. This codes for CASAVEEKLFF.

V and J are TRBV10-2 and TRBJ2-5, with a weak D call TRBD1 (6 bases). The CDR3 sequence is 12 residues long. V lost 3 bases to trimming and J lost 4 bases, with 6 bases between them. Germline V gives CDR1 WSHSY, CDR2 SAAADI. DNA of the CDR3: TGCGCCAGCAGTGACAGGGGAGAGACCCAGTACTTC. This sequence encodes CASSDRGETQYF.

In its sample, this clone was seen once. The CDR3 DNA sequence: TGTGCCAGCAGCGTAGAGGGGGAGGGACAGGGAGAAGCTTTCTTT. Translation: CASSVEGEGQGEAFF. The V and J genes are TRBV9 and TRBJ1-1; the match to TRBD1 covers 9 bases. Germline CDR1 SGDLS, CDR2 YYNGEE. The V segment lost 0 bases and the J segment 8 bases; nucleotides outside the gene matches: 8. The length of the CDR3 is 15 residues.

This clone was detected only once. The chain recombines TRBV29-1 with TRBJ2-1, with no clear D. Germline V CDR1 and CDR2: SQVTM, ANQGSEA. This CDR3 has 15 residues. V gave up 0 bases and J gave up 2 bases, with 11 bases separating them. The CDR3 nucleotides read TGCAGCGTTGAAGATGGCAGGCGACCCTACAATGAGCAGTTCTTC. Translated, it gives CSVEDGRRPYNEQFF.

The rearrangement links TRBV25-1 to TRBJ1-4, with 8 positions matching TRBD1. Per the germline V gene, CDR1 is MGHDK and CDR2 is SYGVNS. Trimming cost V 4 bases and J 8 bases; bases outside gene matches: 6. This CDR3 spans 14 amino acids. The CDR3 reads CASSATDRVEKLFF. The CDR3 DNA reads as TGTGCCAGCAGTGCAACGGACAGGGTAGAAAAACTGTTTTTT.

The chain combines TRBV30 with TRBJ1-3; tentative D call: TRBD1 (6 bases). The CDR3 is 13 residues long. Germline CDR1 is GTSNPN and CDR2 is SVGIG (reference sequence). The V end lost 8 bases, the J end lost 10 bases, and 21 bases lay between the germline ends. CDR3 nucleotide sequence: TGTGCCGGTAAGGACAGCGACTGGAGAACCATATATTTT. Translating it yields CAGKDSDWRTIYF.

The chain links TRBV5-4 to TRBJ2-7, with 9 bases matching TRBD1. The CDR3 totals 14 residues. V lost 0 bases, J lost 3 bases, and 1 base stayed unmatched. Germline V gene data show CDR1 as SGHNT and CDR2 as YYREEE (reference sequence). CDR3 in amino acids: CASSLGQGDYEQYF. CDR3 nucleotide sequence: TGTGCCAGCAGCTTGGGACAGGGGGACTACGAGCAGTACTTC.